These T cell receptor beta chains were read from a single sample in a study of technical replicates of blood from a handful of donors. Profiled with immunoSEQ multiplex PCR; TCRdb holds only in-frame clones, not every one. The sample yields about 94,000 clones, approximately 95% seen once. The sequenced sample was T cells isolated from PBMCs. The receptors derive from a human donor in good health. Each CDR3 is given with its conserved first and last residue. The order of the fields is CDR3 protein, CDR3 DNA, D gene, V gene, J gene, clone size. The D gene is left open where the match is weak. Rows give clone size only sometimes, using once, few, many, or a class for an expanded clone.

CDR3: CASSQDFGFWASEKYEQYF; DNA: TGCGCCAGCAGCCAAGATTTTGGGTTTTGGGCTAGCGAGAAATACGAGCAGTACTTC; D: NA; V: TRBV4-1; J: TRBJ2-7; size: NA
CDR3: CASSVRQDNEQFF; DNA: TGTGCCAGCAGCGTGCGACAGGACAATGAGCAGTTCTTC; D: NA; V: TRBV5-4; J: TRBJ2-1; size: NA
CDR3: CASSPASGTRLTKNIQYF; DNA: TGTGCCAGCAGCCCGGCTAGCGGGACTAGGTTGACCAAAAACATTCAGTACTTC; D: TRBD2; V: TRBV11-2; J: TRBJ2-4; size: NA
CDR3: CAIRAENTDTQYF; DNA: TGTGCCATCAGAGCGGAAAACACAGATACGCAGTATTTT; D: NA; V: TRBV10-3; J: TRBJ2-3; size: NA
CDR3: CASSFLVGGQTGELFF; DNA: TGTGCCAGCAGCTTCTTAGTGGGAGGGCAAACCGGGGAGCTGTTTTTT; D: TRBD2; V: TRBV5-5; J: TRBJ2-2; size: NA
CDR3: CASGSGGVSQGQVQYF; DNA: TGTGCCAGTGGTTCGGGGGGTGTATCCCAGGGGCAGGTTCAGTACTTC; D: NA; V: TRBV19; J: TRBJ2-7; size: once
CDR3: CASSPVGAQHF; DNA: TGTGCCAGCAGTCCCGTAGGGGCCCAGCATTTT; D: NA; V: TRBV28; J: TRBJ1-5; size: NA
CDR3: CASSPGLAAKSYNEQFF; DNA: TGTGCCAGCAGCCCTGGACTAGCGGCCAAATCATACAATGAGCAGTTCTTC; D: TRBD2; V: TRBV5-6; J: TRBJ2-1; size: NA
CDR3: CASTLRDRNQPQHF; DNA: TGTGCCAGCACCTTAAGGGACAGGAATCAGCCCCAGCATTTT; D: TRBD1; V: TRBV28; J: TRBJ1-5; size: NA
CDR3: CASSFGTANQPQHF; DNA: TGTGCCAGCAGTTTCGGGACAGCCAATCAGCCCCAGCATTTT; D: TRBD1; V: TRBV6-5; J: TRBJ1-5; size: NA
CDR3: CASSRRILLAGTDTQYF; DNA: TGTGCCAGCAGCCGGCGCATATTGCTAGCGGGCACAGATACGCAGTATTTT; D: TRBD2; V: TRBV28; J: TRBJ2-3; size: NA
CDR3: CASSLGLAGTDTQYF; DNA: TGCGCCAGCAGCCTAGGCCTAGCGGGAACAGATACGCAGTATTTT; D: TRBD2; V: TRBV4-1; J: TRBJ2-3; size: NA
CDR3: CASSVGTGGFQPQHF; DNA: TGTGCCAGCAGTGTCGGGACAGGGGGCTTTCAGCCCCAGCATTTT; D: TRBD1; V: TRBV6-1; J: TRBJ1-5; size: once
CDR3: CASSRLAGGGEQFF; DNA: TGTGCCAGCTCCCGACTAGCGGGAGGCGGTGAGCAGTTCTTC; D: TRBD2; V: TRBV6-5; J: TRBJ2-1; size: NA
CDR3: CASSGLAGGPHEQYF; DNA: TGTGCCAGCAGCGGACTAGCGGGAGGGCCCCACGAGCAGTACTTC; D: TRBD2; V: TRBV6-5; J: TRBJ2-7; size: NA
CDR3: CASSPGQGNQEQYF; DNA: TGTGCCAGCAGTCCGGGACAGGGGAATCAAGAGCAGTACTTC; D: TRBD1; V: TRBV6-5; J: TRBJ2-7; size: NA
CDR3: CASSPGQAPGELFF; DNA: TGTGCCAGCAGCCCGGGACAGGCCCCCGGGGAGCTGTTTTTT; D: TRBD1; V: TRBV7-2; J: TRBJ2-2; size: NA
CDR3: CASSPDFSGANVLTF; DNA: TGTGCCAGCAGCCCGGACTTCTCTGGGGCCAACGTCCTGACTTTC; D: NA; V: TRBV5-8; J: TRBJ2-6; size: NA
CDR3: CASSPYPGPSGNTIYF; DNA: TGTGCCAGCAGCCCTTACCCGGGTCCCTCTGGAAACACCATATATTTT; D: NA; V: TRBV5-6; J: TRBJ1-3; size: NA
CDR3: CASRRTGSTGELFF; DNA: TGTGCCAGCAGGCGTACAGGGTCTACCGGGGAGCTGTTTTTT; D: NA; V: TRBV28; J: TRBJ2-2; size: NA
CDR3: CASSLGLAGGLAYEQYF; DNA: TGCGCCAGCAGCTTGGGACTAGCGGGAGGGTTGGCCTACGAGCAGTACTTC; D: TRBD2; V: TRBV5-1; J: TRBJ2-7; size: NA
CDR3: CASSLVLGPSSYNEQFF; DNA: TGTGCCAGCAGCCTAGTATTGGGCCCGAGCTCCTACAATGAGCAGTTCTTC; D: NA; V: TRBV7-2; J: TRBJ2-1; size: NA
CDR3: CASSVGTSPYNEQFF; DNA: TGCGCCAGCAGCGTCGGGACTTCCCCCTACAATGAGCAGTTCTTC; D: NA; V: TRBV5-1; J: TRBJ2-1; size: NA
CDR3: CASQGQETQYF; DNA: TGTGCCAGCCAGGGTCAGGAGACCCAGTACTTC; D: NA; V: TRBV28; J: TRBJ2-5; size: NA
CDR3: CASSLSDRNGYTF; DNA: TGTGCCAGCAGTTTATCGGACAGGAATGGCTACACCTTC; D: TRBD1; V: TRBV28; J: TRBJ1-2; size: NA
CDR3: CASSLVYGYEQYF; DNA: TGTGCCAGCAGCTTGGTTTACGGCTACGAGCAGTACTTC; D: NA; V: TRBV5-4; J: TRBJ2-7; size: NA
CDR3: CASSLTDSYEQYF; DNA: TGCGCCAGCAGCTTGACAGACTCCTACGAGCAGTACTTC; D: NA; V: TRBV4-1; J: TRBJ2-7; size: once
CDR3: CASSVPGGVGERTEAFF; DNA: TGTGCCAGCAGTGTTCCAGGGGGCGTGGGGGAGAGGACTGAAGCTTTCTTT; D: TRBD1; V: TRBV28; J: TRBJ1-1; size: NA
CDR3: CASSLFSGTGRGEQYF; DNA: TGCGCCAGCAGCTTATTTTCCGGGACAGGGAGAGGTGAGCAGTACTTC; D: TRBD1; V: TRBV5-1; J: TRBJ2-7; size: NA
CDR3: CASRDTTTGELFF; DNA: TGTGCCAGCAGGGATACTACAACCGGGGAGCTGTTTTTT; D: NA; V: TRBV11-2; J: TRBJ2-2; size: once
CDR3: CSVEAVRDSGEYEQYF; DNA: TGCAGCGTTGAAGCGGTCCGGGACAGTGGGGAGTACGAGCAGTACTTC; D: TRBD1; V: TRBV29-1; J: TRBJ2-7; size: once
CDR3: CASSSLAGTGPYGYTF; DNA: TGTGCCAGCAGCTCCCTAGCCGGGACAGGGCCCTATGGCTACACCTTC; D: TRBD1; V: TRBV11-3; J: TRBJ1-2; size: NA
CDR3: CSVEDLRSREGYTF; DNA: TGCAGCGTTGAAGATTTGCGATCTAGGGAGGGCTACACCTTC; D: NA; V: TRBV29-1; J: TRBJ1-2; size: NA
CDR3: CASSYNRATEAFF; DNA: TGTGCCAGCAGTTACAACAGAGCCACTGAAGCTTTCTTT; D: NA; V: TRBV6-5; J: TRBJ1-1; size: NA
CDR3: CASSTDSGYEQYF; DNA: TGTGCCAGCAGCACCGACAGTGGCTACGAGCAGTACTTC; D: NA; V: TRBV7-3; J: TRBJ2-7; size: NA
CDR3: CASKGEGNQPQHF; DNA: TGTGCCAGCAAAGGGGAAGGCAATCAGCCCCAGCATTTT; D: NA; V: TRBV6-5; J: TRBJ1-5; size: once
CDR3: CASSSLAGGPGAYNEQFF; DNA: TGTGCCAGCAGCTCACTAGCGGGAGGGCCTGGCGCGTACAATGAGCAGTTCTTC; D: TRBD2; V: TRBV7-9; J: TRBJ2-1; size: NA
CDR3: CASSPYGEGSQAFF; DNA: TGTGCCAGCAGTCCCTACGGGGAGGGTTCCCAAGCTTTCTTT; D: NA; V: TRBV27; J: TRBJ1-1; size: NA
CDR3: CSVVGENQPQHF; DNA: TGCAGCGTTGTTGGGGAGAATCAGCCCCAGCATTTT; D: NA; V: TRBV29-1; J: TRBJ1-5; size: NA
CDR3: CASSALLAGITDTQYF; DNA: TGTGCCAGCAGCGCCTTACTAGCGGGGATCACAGATACGCAGTATTTT; D: TRBD2; V: TRBV7-8; J: TRBJ2-3; size: once
CDR3: CASDRDRGPGTDTQYF; DNA: TGCGCCAGCGACCGGGACAGGGGGCCAGGCACAGATACGCAGTATTTT; D: TRBD1; V: TRBV5-1; J: TRBJ2-3; size: NA
CDR3: CASSLEGNTDTQYF; DNA: TGTGCCAGCTCCTTGGAGGGAAACACAGATACGCAGTATTTT; D: NA; V: TRBV4-2; J: TRBJ2-3; size: NA
CDR3: CASSAGTSAYEQYF; DNA: TGTGCCAGCAGCGCCGGGACTAGTGCCTACGAGCAGTACTTC; D: TRBD2; V: TRBV9; J: TRBJ2-7; size: NA
CDR3: CASCTGLAYEQYF; DNA: TGTGCCAGCTGCACGGGACTAGCTTACGAGCAGTACTTC; D: TRBD2; V: TRBV11-2; J: TRBJ2-7; size: NA
CDR3: CAWSVRLAGGNEQFF; DNA: TGTGCCTGGAGTGTACGACTAGCGGGAGGCAATGAGCAGTTCTTC; D: TRBD2; V: TRBV30; J: TRBJ2-1; size: NA
CDR3: CASSIGKGLSEKLFF; DNA: TGTGCCAGTAGTATAGGAAAGGGGCTTTCTGAAAAACTGTTTTTT; D: NA; V: TRBV19; J: TRBJ1-4; size: NA
CDR3: CASSFPRDKFTGELFF; DNA: TGTGCCAGCAGCTTCCCCCGGGACAAGTTCACCGGGGAGCTGTTTTTT; D: NA; V: TRBV7-6; J: TRBJ2-2; size: NA
CDR3: CASSLALAGEADTQYF; DNA: TGCGCCAGCAGCTTGGCCCTAGCGGGAGAGGCAGATACGCAGTATTTT; D: TRBD2; V: TRBV5-1; J: TRBJ2-3; size: NA
CDR3: CASSALGLVGNEQFF; DNA: TGTGCCAGCAGCGCTCTAGGACTAGTCGGCAATGAGCAGTTCTTC; D: TRBD2; V: TRBV9; J: TRBJ2-1; size: NA
CDR3: CASSPLNEKLFF; DNA: TGTGCCAGCTCACCCTTGAATGAAAAACTGTTTTTT; D: NA; V: TRBV18; J: TRBJ1-4; size: NA
CDR3: CASSLLLVGDTQYF; DNA: TGTGCCAGCAGTTTACTACTAGTGGGAGATACGCAGTATTTT; D: NA; V: TRBV28; J: TRBJ2-3; size: NA
CDR3: CASSLSAGLISYEQYF; DNA: TGTGCCAGCAGTTTATCGGCGGGACTGATCTCCTACGAGCAGTACTTC; D: NA; V: TRBV27; J: TRBJ2-7; size: NA
CDR3: CASSTRRVSSYEQYF; DNA: TGTGCCAGCAGCACTAGACGGGTAAGCTCCTACGAGCAGTACTTC; D: NA; V: TRBV5-6; J: TRBJ2-7; size: NA
CDR3: CASRRGGNSDEQFF; DNA: TGTGCCAGCAGACGTGGCGGGAATAGTGATGAGCAGTTCTTC; D: NA; V: TRBV6-5; J: TRBJ2-1; size: NA
CDR3: CASRTTDRGNYGYTF; DNA: TGTGCCAGCAGGACTACAGACAGGGGAAACTATGGCTACACCTTC; D: TRBD1; V: TRBV6-1; J: TRBJ1-2; size: NA
CDR3: CASSETPVSEKLFF; DNA: TGTGCCAGCAGTGAAACCCCGGTCTCCGAAAAACTGTTTTTT; D: NA; V: TRBV6-1; J: TRBJ1-4; size: NA
CDR3: CASSQTVTGSEQYF; DNA: TGCGCCAGCAGCCAGACAGTGACAGGCAGCGAGCAGTACTTC; D: NA; V: TRBV4-3; J: TRBJ2-7; size: NA
CDR3: CASSLQGYTGELFF; DNA: TGTGCCAGCAGTTTACAGGGTTACACCGGGGAGCTGTTTTTT; D: NA; V: TRBV28; J: TRBJ2-2; size: NA